This is a list of T cell receptor beta chains from one sample in a study of radiation and T cells in renal cell carcinoma. TCRdb's table, derived via immunoSEQ multiplex PCR, lists solely in-frame clones and lacks some. Among tens of thousands of clones listed, 80% were seen once. The sample was blood, taken from a patient whose treatment included radiotherapy and nephrectomy. Receptors were obtained from a man aged 60-69 years with renal cell carcinoma. The CDR3 runs from the conserved cysteine through the conserved F or W. The D gene is left open where the match is weak. Rows give clone size only sometimes, using once, few, many, or a class for an expanded clone.

cdr3_length: 16; clone_size: NA; j_call: TRBJ1-3; d_call: NA; v_call: TRBV4-2; cdr3_aa: CASSHLGPNSGNTIYF; cdr3_nt: TGTGCCAGCAGCCACCTCGGACCGAACTCTGGAAACACCATATATTTT
cdr3_length: 14; clone_size: NA; j_call: TRBJ2-3; d_call: NA; v_call: TRBV2; cdr3_aa: CASSDVRITDTQYF; cdr3_nt: TGTGCCAGCAGTGACGTGCGGATCACAGATACGCAGTATTTT
cdr3_length: 16; clone_size: NA; j_call: TRBJ2-1; d_call: NA; v_call: TRBV25-1; cdr3_aa: CASSEEYSRSYNEQFF; cdr3_nt: TGTGCCAGCAGTGAAGAATACAGCCGCTCCTACAATGAGCAGTTCTTC
cdr3_length: 14; clone_size: NA; j_call: TRBJ2-5; d_call: NA; v_call: TRBV5-1; cdr3_aa: CASSRGTAQETQYF; cdr3_nt: TGCGCCAGCAGCCGGGGGACAGCTCAAGAGACCCAGTACTTC
cdr3_length: 15; clone_size: NA; j_call: TRBJ2-7; d_call: TRBD1; v_call: TRBV6-5; cdr3_aa: CASSSLKGQSYEQYF; cdr3_nt: TGTGCCAGCAGTTCGCTCAAGGGACAGTCCTACGAGCAGTACTTC
cdr3_length: 14; clone_size: NA; j_call: TRBJ2-2; d_call: NA; v_call: TRBV27; cdr3_aa: CASSVLGGSGELFF; cdr3_nt: TGTGCCAGCAGCGTACTAGGAGGGAGTGGGGAGCTGTTTTTT
cdr3_length: 14; clone_size: NA; j_call: TRBJ2-6; d_call: TRBD1; v_call: TRBV30; cdr3_aa: CAWNRGVGANVLTF; cdr3_nt: TGTGCCTGGAACAGGGGGGTTGGGGCCAACGTCCTGACTTTC
cdr3_length: 13; clone_size: few; j_call: TRBJ1-1; d_call: NA; v_call: TRBV14; cdr3_aa: CASSQGQVEVAFF; cdr3_nt: TGTGCCAGCAGCCAGGGACAAGTGGAAGTGGCTTTCTTT
cdr3_length: 13; clone_size: NA; j_call: TRBJ1-1; d_call: NA; v_call: TRBV7-6; cdr3_aa: CASSRSVNTEAFF; cdr3_nt: TGTGCCAGCAGCCGATCGGTGAACACTGAAGCTTTCTTT
cdr3_length: 14; clone_size: NA; j_call: TRBJ1-2; d_call: NA; v_call: TRBV9; cdr3_aa: CASSAGGASRGYTF; cdr3_nt: TGTGCCAGCAGCGCTGGGGGGGCATCACGGGGCTACACCTTC
cdr3_length: 14; clone_size: NA; j_call: TRBJ1-2; d_call: NA; v_call: TRBV5-1; cdr3_aa: CASNRDNDLYGYTF; cdr3_nt: TGCGCCAGTAATCGGGACAACGACTTGTATGGCTACACCTTC
cdr3_length: 14; clone_size: NA; j_call: TRBJ1-1; d_call: NA; v_call: TRBV5-1; cdr3_aa: CASSRMWGNTEAFF; cdr3_nt: TGCGCCAGCAGCCGGATGTGGGGGAACACTGAAGCTTTCTTT
cdr3_length: 15; clone_size: NA; j_call: TRBJ2-2; d_call: NA; v_call: TRBV19; cdr3_aa: CASSISSVGTGELFF; cdr3_nt: TGTGCCAGTAGTATATCTAGCGTTGGCACCGGGGAGCTGTTTTTT
cdr3_length: 12; clone_size: NA; j_call: TRBJ2-1; d_call: NA; v_call: TRBV27; cdr3_aa: CASRLASNEQFF; cdr3_nt: TGTGCCAGCAGGTTGGCTTCTAATGAGCAGTTCTTC
cdr3_length: 12; clone_size: NA; j_call: TRBJ1-2; d_call: NA; v_call: TRBV9; cdr3_aa: CAGSVGRYGYTF; cdr3_nt: TGTGCCGGCAGCGTAGGGAGGTATGGCTACACCTTC
cdr3_length: 13; clone_size: NA; j_call: TRBJ2-5; d_call: TRBD2; v_call: TRBV2; cdr3_aa: CASSERSSGDQYF; cdr3_nt: TGTGCCAGCAGTGAACGGTCTAGCGGGGACCAGTACTTC
cdr3_length: 15; clone_size: NA; j_call: TRBJ1-4; d_call: NA; v_call: TRBV6-5; cdr3_aa: CASSRVFTTNEKLFF; cdr3_nt: TGTGCCAGCAGTCGGGTGTTCACTACTAATGAAAAACTGTTTTTT
cdr3_length: 16; clone_size: NA; j_call: TRBJ2-2; d_call: NA; v_call: TRBV5-1; cdr3_aa: CASKLLQGANTGELFF; cdr3_nt: TGCGCCAGCAAATTATTACAGGGCGCGAACACCGGGGAGCTGTTTTTT
cdr3_length: 14; clone_size: once; j_call: TRBJ1-2; d_call: NA; v_call: TRBV4-2; cdr3_aa: CASSQELGIGGYTF; cdr3_nt: TGTGCCAGCAGCCAAGAACTGGGGATAGGCGGCTACACCTTC
cdr3_length: 15; clone_size: many; j_call: TRBJ1-1; d_call: NA; v_call: TRBV9; cdr3_aa: CASSPGSGTHTEAFF; cdr3_nt: TGTGCCAGCAGCCCTGGGAGCGGGACACACACTGAAGCTTTCTTT
cdr3_length: 15; clone_size: medium-sized; j_call: TRBJ2-1; d_call: NA; v_call: TRBV19; cdr3_aa: CASSIGPLENNEQFF; cdr3_nt: TGTGCCAGTAGTATTGGTCCGCTGGAAAACAATGAGCAGTTCTTC
cdr3_length: 14; clone_size: NA; j_call: TRBJ1-3; d_call: NA; v_call: TRBV5-1; cdr3_aa: CASSSQGEGNTIYF; cdr3_nt: TGCGCCAGCAGCTCTCAGGGAGAGGGAAACACCATATATTTT
cdr3_length: 15; clone_size: NA; j_call: TRBJ2-7; d_call: NA; v_call: TRBV18; cdr3_aa: CASSSTGFGSSEQYF; cdr3_nt: TGTGCCAGCTCATCGACAGGATTTGGTTCAAGCGAGCAGTACTTC
cdr3_length: 13; clone_size: few; j_call: TRBJ1-3; d_call: NA; v_call: TRBV7-2; cdr3_aa: CASSLSRGNTIYF; cdr3_nt: TGTGCCAGCAGCTTATCGAGGGGAAACACCATATATTTT
cdr3_length: 15; clone_size: NA; j_call: TRBJ1-5; d_call: NA; v_call: TRBV9; cdr3_aa: CASSVDPDGSAGQHF; cdr3_nt: TGTGCCAGCAGCGTAGATCCCGACGGGTCAGCGGGCCAGCATTTT
cdr3_length: 13; clone_size: NA; j_call: TRBJ2-1; d_call: NA; v_call: TRBV7-2; cdr3_aa: CASSLVAGNEQFF; cdr3_nt: TGTGCCAGCAGCTTAGTGGCGGGCAATGAGCAGTTCTTC
cdr3_length: 14; clone_size: NA; j_call: TRBJ2-1; d_call: TRBD1; v_call: TRBV6-5; cdr3_aa: CASSPGTGLNEQFF; cdr3_nt: TGTGCCAGCAGCCCGGGGACAGGGTTAAATGAGCAGTTCTTC
cdr3_length: 11; clone_size: NA; j_call: TRBJ2-2; d_call: NA; v_call: TRBV4-1; cdr3_aa: CASRNTGELFF; cdr3_nt: TGCGCCAGCAGGAACACCGGGGAGCTGTTTTTT
cdr3_length: 11; clone_size: NA; j_call: TRBJ1-1; d_call: NA; v_call: TRBV29-1; cdr3_aa: CSPTRSTEAFF; cdr3_nt: TGCAGCCCAACTCGTAGCACTGAAGCTTTCTTT
cdr3_length: 13; clone_size: NA; j_call: TRBJ1-1; d_call: NA; v_call: TRBV19; cdr3_aa: CASSREGNTEAFF; cdr3_nt: TGTGCCAGTAGTAGGGAGGGGAACACTGAAGCTTTCTTT
cdr3_length: 12; clone_size: NA; j_call: TRBJ2-3; d_call: NA; v_call: TRBV7-6; cdr3_aa: CASSSRGDTQYF; cdr3_nt: TGTGCCAGCAGCTCACGGGGAGATACGCAGTATTTT
cdr3_length: 19; clone_size: NA; j_call: TRBJ2-5; d_call: TRBD2; v_call: TRBV18; cdr3_aa: CASSPQGPGAGGFQETQYF; cdr3_nt: TGTGCCAGCTCACCACAGGGTCCTGGCGCGGGAGGCTTCCAAGAGACCCAGTACTTC
cdr3_length: 15; clone_size: NA; j_call: TRBJ1-2; d_call: NA; v_call: TRBV2; cdr3_aa: CASSDSRAIGGGYTF; cdr3_nt: TGTGCCAGCAGTGACAGCAGGGCGATTGGTGGTGGCTACACCTTC
cdr3_length: 13; clone_size: NA; j_call: TRBJ2-7; d_call: NA; v_call: TRBV7-3; cdr3_aa: CASRSTGSDEQYF; cdr3_nt: TGTGCCAGCAGGTCCACGGGGAGTGACGAGCAGTACTTC
cdr3_length: 13; clone_size: few; j_call: TRBJ2-3; d_call: NA; v_call: TRBV19; cdr3_aa: CASSNAGTDTQYF; cdr3_nt: TGTGCCAGTAGTAACGCGGGCACAGATACGCAGTATTTT
cdr3_length: 13; clone_size: NA; j_call: TRBJ2-7; d_call: NA; v_call: TRBV30; cdr3_aa: CAWSVVGFDEQYF; cdr3_nt: TGTGCCTGGAGTGTGGTGGGGTTCGACGAGCAGTACTTC
cdr3_length: 15; clone_size: NA; j_call: TRBJ1-1; d_call: NA; v_call: TRBV7-9; cdr3_aa: CASSPRGRVGTEAFF; cdr3_nt: TGTGCCAGCAGCCCACGTGGTAGGGTGGGCACTGAAGCTTTCTTT
cdr3_length: 14; clone_size: NA; j_call: TRBJ1-6; d_call: NA; v_call: TRBV19; cdr3_aa: CASSTRDGNSPLHF; cdr3_nt: TGTGCCAGTAGTACCCGGGACGGGAATTCACCCCTCCACTTT
cdr3_length: 13; clone_size: NA; j_call: TRBJ1-1; d_call: TRBD1; v_call: TRBV13; cdr3_aa: CASRTGRRPEAFF; cdr3_nt: TGTGCCAGCAGGACAGGGAGGAGGCCTGAAGCTTTCTTT
cdr3_length: 16; clone_size: NA; j_call: TRBJ2-1; d_call: TRBD1; v_call: TRBV18; cdr3_aa: CASSLTGGSLAGEQFF; cdr3_nt: TGTGCCAGCTCATTGACAGGGGGAAGTCTAGCTGGTGAGCAGTTCTTC
cdr3_length: 14; clone_size: NA; j_call: TRBJ2-5; d_call: NA; v_call: TRBV7-2; cdr3_aa: CASTLSPGNWAQYF; cdr3_nt: TGTGCCAGCACCCTCTCCCCGGGCAATTGGGCCCAGTACTTC
cdr3_length: 14; clone_size: NA; j_call: TRBJ2-1; d_call: NA; v_call: TRBV2; cdr3_aa: CASRMTSGRNEQFF; cdr3_nt: TGTGCCAGCAGAATGACAAGCGGGCGGAATGAGCAGTTCTTC
cdr3_length: 13; clone_size: NA; j_call: TRBJ2-5; d_call: NA; v_call: TRBV5-8; cdr3_aa: CASSFQRGETQYF; cdr3_nt: TGTGCCAGCAGCTTTCAGAGGGGAGAGACCCAGTACTTC
cdr3_length: 13; clone_size: medium-sized; j_call: TRBJ2-7; d_call: NA; v_call: TRBV6-1; cdr3_aa: CAGGYSSNYEQYF; cdr3_nt: TGTGCCGGAGGGTATAGCTCCAACTACGAGCAGTACTTC
cdr3_length: 16; clone_size: NA; j_call: TRBJ1-6; d_call: NA; v_call: TRBV15; cdr3_aa: CATSRDYQAGNSPLHF; cdr3_nt: TGTGCCACCAGCAGAGATTATCAGGCCGGAAATTCACCCCTCCACTTT
cdr3_length: 16; clone_size: NA; j_call: TRBJ2-1; d_call: TRBD2; v_call: TRBV18; cdr3_aa: CASSPYRAGVHNEQFF; cdr3_nt: TGTGCCAGCTCACCATATAGAGCGGGAGTGCACAATGAGCAGTTCTTC
cdr3_length: 13; clone_size: NA; j_call: TRBJ1-1; d_call: TRBD1; v_call: TRBV2; cdr3_aa: CASRRGDRGTTFF; cdr3_nt: TGTGCCAGCAGGAGGGGAGACAGGGGTACTACTTTCTTT
cdr3_length: 14; clone_size: NA; j_call: TRBJ1-3; d_call: TRBD1; v_call: TRBV7-2; cdr3_aa: CASSTPGTGSWVHF; cdr3_nt: TGTGCCAGCAGCACACCCGGGACAGGGTCGTGGGTTCATTTT
cdr3_length: 16; clone_size: few; j_call: TRBJ2-1; d_call: NA; v_call: TRBV29-1; cdr3_aa: CSVVRLRGPSNNEQFF; cdr3_nt: TGCAGCGTTGTCCGGCTTAGGGGACCATCGAACAATGAGCAGTTCTTC
cdr3_length: 16; clone_size: NA; j_call: TRBJ1-1; d_call: NA; v_call: TRBV5-4; cdr3_aa: CASSLGGEELNTEAFF; cdr3_nt: TGTGCCAGCAGCTTGGGGGGGGAGGAGTTGAACACTGAAGCTTTCTTT
cdr3_length: 15; clone_size: NA; j_call: TRBJ2-5; d_call: NA; v_call: TRBV19; cdr3_aa: CASRSRLFGWETQYF; cdr3_nt: TGTGCCAGTAGGAGTCGTCTTTTTGGGTGGGAGACCCAGTACTTC
cdr3_length: 15; clone_size: NA; j_call: TRBJ2-1; d_call: NA; v_call: TRBV14; cdr3_aa: CASSQEGRKIGEQFF; cdr3_nt: TGTGCCAGCAGCCAAGAGGGGCGAAAGATAGGGGAGCAGTTCTTC
cdr3_length: 15; clone_size: NA; j_call: TRBJ2-3; d_call: TRBD2; v_call: TRBV5-6; cdr3_aa: CASSLATSGTDTQYF; cdr3_nt: TGTGCCAGCAGCTTGGCAACTAGCGGCACAGATACGCAGTATTTT
cdr3_length: 15; clone_size: NA; j_call: TRBJ1-4; d_call: NA; v_call: TRBV10-3; cdr3_aa: CATAVGAAGNEKLFF; cdr3_nt: TGTGCCACCGCTGTGGGGGCGGCGGGGAATGAAAAACTGTTTTTT
cdr3_length: 14; clone_size: NA; j_call: TRBJ2-1; d_call: TRBD2; v_call: TRBV5-1; cdr3_aa: CASSPSGNGNEQFF; cdr3_nt: TGCGCCAGCAGCCCTAGCGGGAATGGCAATGAGCAGTTCTTC